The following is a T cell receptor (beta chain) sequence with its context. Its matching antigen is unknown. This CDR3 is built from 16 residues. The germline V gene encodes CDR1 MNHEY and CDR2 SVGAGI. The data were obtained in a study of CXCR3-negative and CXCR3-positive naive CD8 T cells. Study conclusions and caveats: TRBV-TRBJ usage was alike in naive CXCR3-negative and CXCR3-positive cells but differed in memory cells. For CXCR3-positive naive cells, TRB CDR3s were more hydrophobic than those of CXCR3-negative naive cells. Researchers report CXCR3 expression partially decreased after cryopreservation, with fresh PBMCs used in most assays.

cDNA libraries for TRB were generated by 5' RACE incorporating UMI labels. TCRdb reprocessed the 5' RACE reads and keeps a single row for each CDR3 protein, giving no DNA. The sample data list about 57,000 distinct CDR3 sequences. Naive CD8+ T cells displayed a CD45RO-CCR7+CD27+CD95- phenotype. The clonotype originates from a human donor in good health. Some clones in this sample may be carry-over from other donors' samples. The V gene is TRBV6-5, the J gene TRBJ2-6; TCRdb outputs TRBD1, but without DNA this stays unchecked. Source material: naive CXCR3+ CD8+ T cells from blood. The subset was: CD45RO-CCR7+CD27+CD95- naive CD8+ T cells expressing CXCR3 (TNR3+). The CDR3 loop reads CASSYDPAYGANVLTF.